The 25 T cell receptor beta chains in this list originate from one sample, sequenced in a study of shared clonotypes between healthy human individuals. TCRdb keeps only in-frame clones here, not all; method: immunoSEQ multiplex PCR. The profile covers approximately 640,000 clones, with about 92% appearing a single time and about 33% taken by the ten largest. Material: memory CD8+ T cells from PBMCs. As for subset: CD45RO+ cells pooled with CCR7-negative TemRA cells. The receptors here all came from a man aged 18 to 29 in good health. Some clones in this sample may be carry-over from other donors' samples.

The rearrangement uses TRBV4-1 and TRBJ1-2; TRBD1 matches at 9 bases. CDR3 length equals 17 residues. The V and J ends lost 0 bases and 4 bases, in that order; junction bases with no gene match: 9. The germline CDR1 and CDR2 sequences are MGHRA and YSYEKL. The CDR3 DNA is TGCGCCAGCAGCCAAGATCAGGGCTGGGACAGGGTCTATGGCTACACCTTC. Translating it yields CASSQDQGWDRVYGYTF.

The chain uses TRBV28 and TRBJ1-5; no definite D call. Trimming removed 2 bases from V and 3 bases from J, with 17 bases in between. The CDR3 totals 17 residues. Germline CDR1 is MDHEN and CDR2 is SYDVKM. CDR3 in DNA: TGTGCCAGCAGTTTAAGCCCCCGGCCGGCCCTCAATCAGCCCCAGCATTTT. Amino acids: CASSLSPRPALNQPQHF. Full variable domain (remainder filled in from reference TRBV28 and TRBJ1-5): DVKVTQSSRYLVKRTGEKVFLECVQDMDHENMFWYRQDPGLGLRLIYFSYDVKMKEKGDIPEGYSVSREKKERFSLILESASTNQTSMYLCASSLSPRPALNQPQHFGDGTRLSIL.

CDR3 DNA sequence: TGCGCCAGCAGCCAAGGGACAGGGCCCCACGAGCAGTACTTC. Residues: CASSQGTGPHEQYF. The V and J genes are TRBV4-3 and TRBJ2-7, with TRBD1 identical over 8 bases. From germline, CDR1 is LGHNA and CDR2 YSLEER. The CDR3 is 14 residues long. Trimming removed 1 base from V and 5 bases from J; junction bases left unmatched: 4.

The chain employs TRBV5-6 and TRBJ2-3, with TRBD1 matching 9 bases. The CDR3 has 17 amino acids. From germline, CDR1 is SGHDT and CDR2 YYEEEE. V gave up 0 bases and J gave up 1 base; unmatched junction bases: 6. The CDR3 DNA is TGTGCCAGCAGCTTGGCAACAGGGGGCGCCCGCACAGATACGCAGTATTTT. The encoded protein is CASSLATGGARTDTQYF. Based on the CDR3 plus reference TRBV5-6 and TRBJ2-3, the full variable domain is DAGVTQSPTHLIKTRGQQVTLRCSPKSGHDTVSWYQQALGQGPQFIFQYYEEEERQRGNFPDRFSGHQFPNYSSELNVNALLLGDSALYLCASSLATGGARTDTQYFGPGTRLTVL.

CDR3 protein: CASSIASVSTDTQYF. The CDR3 bases are TGTGCCAGTAGTATAGCCTCCGTCAGCACAGATACGCAGTATTTT. This chain joins TRBV19 and TRBJ2-3, with D uncertain. From germline, CDR1 is LNHDA and CDR2 SQIVND (reference sequence). The length of the CDR3 is 15 residues. The germline V and J ends were trimmed by 1 base and 0 bases, with 8 bases remaining between them.

The chain combines TRBV30 with TRBJ1-2; tentatively, D is TRBD1 (5 bases). Between the trimmed V and J ends, which lost 2 bases and 4 bases, there was a span of 17 bases. Germline-derived CDR1 and CDR2 are GTSNPN and SVGIG (reference sequence). The CDR3 has 15 residues. The CDR3 DNA reads TGTGCCTGGAGTTACGGGGACGAGACTTTCTATGGCTACACCTTC. It specifies CAWSYGDETFYGYTF.

The rearrangement joins TRBV29-1 to TRBJ1-3; D unclear. The CDR3 is made up of 14 amino acids. Looked up from germline, CDR1 is SQVTM and CDR2 is ANQGSEA. V was clipped by 4 bases and J by 2 bases, with 12 bases between them. The CDR3 DNA sequence: TGCAGCGTTGTTACGGTTGATACTGGAAACACCATATATTTT. It codes for CSVVTVDTGNTIYF.

The chain employs TRBV6-4 and TRBJ1-2; 7 positions agree with TRBD1. This CDR3 comprises 11 residues. V was clipped by 10 bases and J by 6 bases; unmatched bases: 5. Germline V gene lookup returns CDR1 MRHNA and CDR2 SNTAGT. DNA of the CDR3: TGTGCCAACGTAGGGACAGATGGCTACACCTTC. Protein sequence: CANVGTDGYTF.

J is TRBJ1-2 and V is TRBV19; D may be TRBD1 (5 bases). In germline, CDR1 is LNHDA, CDR2 SQIVND (reference sequence). The CDR3 runs 13 residues. Trimming pared 5 bases from V and 4 bases from J, leaving 11 bases between. This CDR3 is CASSPRQSYGYTF. CDR3 sequence (DNA): TGTGCCAGTAGTCCTAGACAGAGCTATGGCTACACCTTC.

J is TRBJ2-1 and V is TRBV29-1; maybe TRBD2 (6 bases). Trimming stripped 4 bases from V and 1 base from J, with 11 bases between. This CDR3 contains 14 residues. The germline V gene has CDR1 SQVTM and CDR2 ANQGSEA. This CDR3 is CSVVGGESYNEQFF. The CDR3 bases are TGCAGCGTTGTTGGCGGGGAATCCTACAATGAGCAGTTCTTC.

The chain carries TRBV27 and TRBJ1-5; no reliable D call. V was trimmed by 3 bases and J by 0 bases, leaving 6 bases between them. CDR1 and CDR2 from the germline V gene are MNHEY and SMNVEV (reference sequence). This CDR3 is built from 14 residues. The CDR3 loop is CASSFFNSNQPQHF. CDR3 bases: TGTGCCAGCAGTTTTTTCAATAGCAATCAGCCCCAGCATTTT.

The rearrangement joins TRBV4-1 to TRBJ1-1, with D possibly matching TRBD1 (6 bases). Trimming took 3 bases from V and 4 from J, leaving 15 bases between them. CDR1 and CDR2 from the germline V gene are MGHRA and YSYEKL. The CDR3 covers 15 residues. The CDR3: CASSQMATGSTEAFF. The CDR3, as DNA: TGCGCCAGCAGCCAGATGGCCACAGGGAGCACTGAAGCTTTCTTT.

This sequence joins TRBV7-9 and TRBJ1-4; no definite D call. The CDR3 covers 15 residues. Trimming pared 1 base from V and 8 bases from J, leaving 14 bases between. Germline V gene data show CDR1 as SEHNR and CDR2 as FQNEAQ (reference sequence). The CDR3 sequence is CASSLGAGKLEKLFF. As DNA, the CDR3 is TGTGCCAGCAGCTTAGGGGCAGGCAAGCTAGAAAAACTGTTTTTT.

J is TRBJ1-3 and V is TRBV7-9, with D possibly matching TRBD1 (6 bases). V dropped 5 bases and J dropped 0 bases, with 14 bases sitting between them. Per germline, CDR1 SEHNR and CDR2 FQNEAQ (reference sequence). This CDR3 region has 16 residues. The CDR3 reads CASSLDRPTSGNTIYF. Here the CDR3 DNA reads TGTGCCAGCAGCCTAGACAGGCCGACCTCTGGAAACACCATATATTTT. The whole variable domain, filled in from reference TRBV7-9 and TRBJ1-3, reads DTGVSQNPRHKITKRGQNVTFRCDPISEHNRLYWYRQTLGQGPEFLTYFQNEAQLEKSRLLSDRFSAERPKGSFSTLEIQRTEQGDSAMYLCASSLDRPTSGNTIYFGEGSWLTVV.

The gene calls are TRBV28 and TRBJ2-1; the D is unclear. This CDR3 contains 15 residues. Germline V gene data show CDR1 as MDHEN and CDR2 as SYDVKM. V was shortened by 7 bases and J by 2 bases, with 15 bases between the two germline ends. CDR3: CASKPGARTYNEQFF. The DNA for the CDR3 is TGTGCCAGCAAACCTGGCGCCAGAACCTACAATGAGCAGTTCTTC.

The chain links TRBV7-9 to TRBJ1-2; the D gene is possibly TRBD1 (5 bases). This CDR3 comprises 15 residues. Trimming stripped 4 bases from V and 5 bases from J, with 17 bases between. Germline V lookup: CDR1 SEHNR, CDR2 FQNEAQ (reference sequence). The CDR3 bases are TGTGCCAGCAGCTCCGCGGGCGGGACGAGATATGGCTACACCTTC. Residues: CASSSAGGTRYGYTF.

The chain is built from TRBV11-2 and TRBJ2-7; D could derive from TRBD1 or TRBD2 (5 bases each). This CDR3 spans 15 amino acids. Trimming removed 5 bases from V and 4 bases from J, with 18 bases in between. The germline gives CDR1 SGHAT, CDR2 FQNNGV. This CDR3 reads CASSLAPPPGYEQYF. The CDR3 DNA reads as TGTGCCAGCAGCCTAGCCCCCCCGCCAGGGTACGAGCAGTACTTC.

The chain combines TRBV7-9 with TRBJ2-5; D is undetermined. The closer fit of TRBJ2-7 to the DNA end suggests the J call may be wrong. Germline V gene lookup returns CDR1 SEHNR and CDR2 FQNEAQ (reference sequence). The length of the CDR3 is 13 residues. The CDR3 is CASSYELSYEQYF. The CDR3 nucleotides are TGTGCCAGCAGCTACGAGCTTTCCTACGAGCAGTACTTC.

Remarks on this clone: This specimen includes other DNA sequences encoding the same CDR3. This chain joins TRBV19 and TRBJ1-1; no clear D. CDR1 and CDR2 from the germline V gene are LNHDA and SQIVND (reference sequence). Trimming removed 1 base from V and 1 base from J, with 4 bases in between. The CDR3 covers 13 residues. The CDR3 loop is CASSIARNTEAFF. CDR3 coding DNA: TGTGCCAGTAGTATAGCCAGGAACACTGAAGCTTTCTTT.

This chain joins TRBV6-5 and TRBJ2-3; D unclear. The CDR3 is 15 amino acids. CDR1 MNHEY and CDR2 SVGAGI come from the germline V gene. V lost 2 bases, J lost 2 bases, and 11 bases lay in between. The CDR3 DNA follows: TGTGCCAGCAGTTACGGATGGTCCTCCACAGATACGCAGTATTTT. This translates into CASSYGWSSTDTQYF.

This chain connects TRBV7-2 to TRBJ2-3, with TRBD2 matching over 12 bases. CDR3 length: 15 amino acids. The germline CDR1 and CDR2 sequences are SGHTA and FQGNSA. J was trimmed by 5 bases and V by 4 bases; bases with no gene match: 4. This chain's CDR3 is CASSWLAGGLDTQYF. CDR3 DNA sequence: TGTGCCAGCAGCTGGCTAGCGGGAGGGTTAGATACGCAGTATTTT.

The chain uses TRBV7-6 and TRBJ2-7; D not resolved. The V gene's germline CDR1 is SGHVS and CDR2 FNYEAQ. V lost 5 bases to trimming and J lost 0 bases, with 11 bases between them. This CDR3 has 14 amino acids. The CDR3 spells CASSGPGSSYEQYF. CDR3 sequence (DNA): TGTGCCAGCAGCGGGCCGGGTTCCTCCTACGAGCAGTACTTC.

The genes are TRBV2 and TRBJ2-4; TRBD1 aligns across 9 bases. Trimming cost V 11 bases and J 1 base; bases outside gene matches: 9. The V gene's germline CDR1 is SNHLY and CDR2 FYNNEI. The CDR3 extends over 15 amino acids. The CDR3 region has the DNA TGTGCCGGTCCCTCGGGACAGGGTGCCAAAAACATTCAGTACTTC. It is translated as CAGPSGQGAKNIQYF.

This clone was seen a few times. This chain's CDR3 is CASSPNAGGTEAFF. The CDR3 DNA follows: TGTGCCAGCAGCCCTAACGCAGGGGGCACTGAAGCTTTCTTT. The V and J genes are TRBV7-2 and TRBJ1-1; TRBD1 matches at 7 bases. V lost 5 bases, J lost 4 bases, and 7 bases stayed unmatched. CDR3 length: 14 amino acids. CDR1 is SGHTA and CDR2 is FQGNSA in the germline V gene.

This clone appeared a single time. The rearrangement uses TRBV10-2 and TRBJ2-7; D possibly corresponds to TRBD1 (6 bases). V lost 8 bases, J lost 9 bases, and 14 bases lay in between. CDR3 length: 11 residues. Per the germline V gene, CDR1 is WSHSY and CDR2 is SAAADI. CDR3 sequence: CASGNRAGQYF. CDR3 nucleotides: TGCGCCAGCGGAAACAGGGCGGGGCAGTACTTC.